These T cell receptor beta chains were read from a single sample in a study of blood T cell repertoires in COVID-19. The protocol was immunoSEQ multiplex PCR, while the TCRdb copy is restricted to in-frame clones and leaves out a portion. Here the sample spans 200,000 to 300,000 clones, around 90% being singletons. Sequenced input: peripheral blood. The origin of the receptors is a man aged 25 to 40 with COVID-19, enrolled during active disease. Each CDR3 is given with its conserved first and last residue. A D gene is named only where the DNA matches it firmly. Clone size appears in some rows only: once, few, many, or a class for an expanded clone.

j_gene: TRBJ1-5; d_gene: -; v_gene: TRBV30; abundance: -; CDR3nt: TGTGCCTGGAGTGTGGGGGCTTATAGCAATCAGCCCCAGCATTTT; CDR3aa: CAWSVGAYSNQPQHF
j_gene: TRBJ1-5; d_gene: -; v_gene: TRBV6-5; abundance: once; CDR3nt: TGTGCCAGCAGTCTACGAACCGATCAGCCCCAGCATTTT; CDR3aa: CASSLRTDQPQHF
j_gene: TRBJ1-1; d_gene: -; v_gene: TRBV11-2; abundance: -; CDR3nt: TGTGCCAGCCCCCGACAGGTCTCCCTGAACACTGAAGCTTTCTTT; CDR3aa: CASPRQVSLNTEAFF
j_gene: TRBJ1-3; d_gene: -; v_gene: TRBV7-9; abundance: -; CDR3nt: TGTGCCAGCAGCCCCGGGGATTTTGGAAACACCATATATTTT; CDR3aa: CASSPGDFGNTIYF
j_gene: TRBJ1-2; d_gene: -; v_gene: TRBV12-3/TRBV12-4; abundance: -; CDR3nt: TGTGCCAGCAGTTTAGGGCATGGCTACACCTTC; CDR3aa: CASSLGHGYTF
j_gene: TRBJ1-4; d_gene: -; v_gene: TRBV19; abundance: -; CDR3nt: TGTGCCAGTAGTATAGTCGGGTTCGCCGAGTCCGGAAAACTGTTTTTT; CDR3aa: CASSIVGFAESGKLFF
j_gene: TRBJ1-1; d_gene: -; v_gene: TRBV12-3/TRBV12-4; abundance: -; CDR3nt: TGTGCCAGCAGCCCTCTGTACACTGAAGCTTTCTTT; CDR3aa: CASSPLYTEAFF
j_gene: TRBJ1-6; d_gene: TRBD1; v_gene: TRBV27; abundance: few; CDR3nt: TGTGCCAGCAGCGAGACAGGGGAGGAGAGTTCACCCCTCCACTTT; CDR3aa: CASSETGEESSPLHF
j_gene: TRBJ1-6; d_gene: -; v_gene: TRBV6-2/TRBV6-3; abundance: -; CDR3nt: TGTGCCAGCAGCCGATCCCCACGCAGCTATAATTCACCCCTCCACTTT; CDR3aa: CASSRSPRSYNSPLHF
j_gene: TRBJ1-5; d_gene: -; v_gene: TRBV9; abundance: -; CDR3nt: TGTGCCAGCAGCCTGGACAGTTATCAGCCCCAGCATTTT; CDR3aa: CASSLDSYQPQHF
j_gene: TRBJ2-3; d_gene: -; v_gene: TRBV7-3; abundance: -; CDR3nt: TGTGCCAGCAGCTCTCACCCCGAGTCAGATACGCAGTATTTT; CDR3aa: CASSSHPESDTQYF
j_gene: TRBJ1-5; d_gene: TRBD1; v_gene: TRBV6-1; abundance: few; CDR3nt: TGTGCCAGCAGTGGACAGGGGGCGCACCTGGGTAATCAGCCCCAGCATTTT; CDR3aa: CASSGQGAHLGNQPQHF
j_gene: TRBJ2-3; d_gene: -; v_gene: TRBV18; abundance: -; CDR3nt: TGTGCCAGCTCACCATGGTGGCTAGCCCCCGATAGCACAGATACGCAGTATTTT; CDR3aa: CASSPWWLAPDSTDTQYF
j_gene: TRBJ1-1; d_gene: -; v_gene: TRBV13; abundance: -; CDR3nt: TGTGCCAGCAGCTTAGGAGACAGGATAGTCTCTGAAGCTTTCTTT; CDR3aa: CASSLGDRIVSEAFF
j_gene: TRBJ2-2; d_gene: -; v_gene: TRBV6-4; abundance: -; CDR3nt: TGTGCCAGCAGTGACTCCGTAAGCGGGTCCACCGGGGAGCTGTTTTTT; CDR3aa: CASSDSVSGSTGELFF
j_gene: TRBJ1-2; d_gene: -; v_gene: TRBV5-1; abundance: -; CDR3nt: TGCGCCAGCAGCTTGGAGGCAGGGCTTGGGTATGGCTACACCTTC; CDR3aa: CASSLEAGLGYGYTF
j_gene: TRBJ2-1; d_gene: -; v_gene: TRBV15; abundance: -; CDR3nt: TGTGCCACCAGCAGAGGGGGGTTGGCTAGCGCCCATGAGCAGTTCTTC; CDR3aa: CATSRGGLASAHEQFF
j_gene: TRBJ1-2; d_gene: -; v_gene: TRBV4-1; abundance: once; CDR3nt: TGCGCCAGCAGCCAACCCTTAGAGGGGGAATATGGCTACACCTTC; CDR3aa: CASSQPLEGEYGYTF
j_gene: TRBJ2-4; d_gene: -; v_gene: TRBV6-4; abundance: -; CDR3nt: TGTGCCAGCAGTGACGCGAAAAGAGCCAAAAACATTCAGTACTTC; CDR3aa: CASSDAKRAKNIQYF
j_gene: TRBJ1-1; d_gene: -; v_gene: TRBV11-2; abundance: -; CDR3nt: TGTGCCAGCAGCATACAGGGATGGACTGAAGCTTTCTTT; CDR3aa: CASSIQGWTEAFF
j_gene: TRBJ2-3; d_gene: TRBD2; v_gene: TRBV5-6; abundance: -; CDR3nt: TGTGCCAGCAGCTTGGCAAGCGGGGGGGCCGGGCAAGATACGCAGTATTTT; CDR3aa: CASSLASGGAGQDTQYF
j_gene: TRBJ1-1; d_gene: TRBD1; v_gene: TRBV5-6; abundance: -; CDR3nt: TGTGCCAGCAGCACTGGACAGGGCGGCGCTGAAGCTTTCTTT; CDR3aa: CASSTGQGGAEAFF
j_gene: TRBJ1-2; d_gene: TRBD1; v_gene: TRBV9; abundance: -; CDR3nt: TGTGCCAGCAGCGCGACCGGGACAGGGAATGGCTACACCTTC; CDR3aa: CASSATGTGNGYTF
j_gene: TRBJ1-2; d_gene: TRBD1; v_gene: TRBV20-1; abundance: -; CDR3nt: TGCAGTGCCAAGGGACAGTCGGGCTACACCTTC; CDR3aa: CSAKGQSGYTF
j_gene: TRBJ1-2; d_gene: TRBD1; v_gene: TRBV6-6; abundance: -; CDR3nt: TGTGCCAGCAGACCAACAGGGGATCGGAGGAACTATGGCTACACCTTC; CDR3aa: CASRPTGDRRNYGYTF
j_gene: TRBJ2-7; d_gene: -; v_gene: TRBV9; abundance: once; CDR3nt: TGTGCCAGCAGCGTAGGTCCCCAGGACTACGAGCAGTACTTC; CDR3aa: CASSVGPQDYEQYF
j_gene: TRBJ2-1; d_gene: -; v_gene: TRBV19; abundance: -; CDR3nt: TGTGCCAGTAGTATAGAGCGGGGCGGCCCCTACAATGAGCAGTTCTTC; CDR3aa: CASSIERGGPYNEQFF